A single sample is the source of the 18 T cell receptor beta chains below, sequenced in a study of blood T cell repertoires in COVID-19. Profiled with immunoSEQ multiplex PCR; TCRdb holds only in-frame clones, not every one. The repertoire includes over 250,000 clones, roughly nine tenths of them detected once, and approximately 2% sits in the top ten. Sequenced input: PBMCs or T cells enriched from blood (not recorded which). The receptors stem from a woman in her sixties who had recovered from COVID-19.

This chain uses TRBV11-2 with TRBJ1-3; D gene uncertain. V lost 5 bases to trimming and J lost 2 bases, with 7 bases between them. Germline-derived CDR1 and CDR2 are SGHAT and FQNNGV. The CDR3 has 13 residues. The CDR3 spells CASSPLPGNTIYF. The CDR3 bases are TGTGCCAGCAGCCCTCTACCTGGAAACACCATATATTTT.

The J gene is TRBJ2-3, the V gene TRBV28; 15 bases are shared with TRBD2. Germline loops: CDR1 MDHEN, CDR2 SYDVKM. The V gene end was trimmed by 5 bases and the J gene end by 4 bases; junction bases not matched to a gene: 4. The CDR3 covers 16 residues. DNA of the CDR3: TGTGCCAGCAGTCCAGGACTAGCGGGGGGGCCAGATACGCAGTATTTT. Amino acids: CASSPGLAGGPDTQYF.

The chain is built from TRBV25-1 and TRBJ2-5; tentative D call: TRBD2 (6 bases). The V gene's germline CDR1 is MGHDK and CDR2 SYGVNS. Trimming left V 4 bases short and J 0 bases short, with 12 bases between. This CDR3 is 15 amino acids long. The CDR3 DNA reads TGTGCCAGCAGTGGGACTCGGGGGAACCAAGAGACCCAGTACTTC. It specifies CASSGTRGNQETQYF.

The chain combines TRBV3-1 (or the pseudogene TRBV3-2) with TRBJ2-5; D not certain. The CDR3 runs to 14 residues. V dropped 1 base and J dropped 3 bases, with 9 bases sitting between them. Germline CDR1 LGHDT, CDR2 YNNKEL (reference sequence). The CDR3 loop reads CASSQGSWEETQYF. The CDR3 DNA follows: TGTGCCAGCAGCCAAGGGAGCTGGGAAGAGACCCAGTACTTC.

The CDR3 DNA follows: TGTGCCACCACCCTCTATGGGGGGGGAAATTCACCCCTCCACTTT. This translates into CATTLYGGGNSPLHF. The V and J genes are TRBV28 and TRBJ1-6, with a tentative D call TRBD1 (5 bases). Looked up from germline, CDR1 is MDHEN and CDR2 is SYDVKM. The CDR3 consists of 15 residues. V gave up 10 bases and J gave up 7 bases, with 20 bases separating them.

The CDR3 is CASSLEPQDRGTHNSPLHF. The CDR3 DNA follows: TGTGCCAGCAGCTTAGAACCCCAGGACAGGGGGACCCATAATTCACCCCTCCACTTT. The V and J genes are TRBV7-9 and TRBJ1-6; TRBD1 aligns across 10 bases. V lost 1 base to trimming and J lost 5 bases; unmatched junction nucleotides: 11. This CDR3 has 19 amino acids. Germline-derived CDR1 and CDR2 are SEHNR and FQNEAQ (reference sequence).

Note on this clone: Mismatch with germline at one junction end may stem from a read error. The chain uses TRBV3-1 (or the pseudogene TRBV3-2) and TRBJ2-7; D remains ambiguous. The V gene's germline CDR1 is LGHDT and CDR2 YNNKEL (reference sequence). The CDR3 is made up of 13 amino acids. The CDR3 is CASSQGGSFEQYF. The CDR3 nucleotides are TGTGCCAGCAGCCAAGGAGGATCCTTCGAGCAGTACTTC.

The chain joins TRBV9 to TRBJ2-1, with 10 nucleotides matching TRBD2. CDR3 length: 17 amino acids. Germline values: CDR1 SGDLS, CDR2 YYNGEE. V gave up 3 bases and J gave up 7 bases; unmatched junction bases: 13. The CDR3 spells CASSAPSQREGQNEQFF. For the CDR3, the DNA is TGTGCCAGCAGCGCCCCCTCACAGCGGGAGGGCCAGAATGAGCAGTTCTTC.

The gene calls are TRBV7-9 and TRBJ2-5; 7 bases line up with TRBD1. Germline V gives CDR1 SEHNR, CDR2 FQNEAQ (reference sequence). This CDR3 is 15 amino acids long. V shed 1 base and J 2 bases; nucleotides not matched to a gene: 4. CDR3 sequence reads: CASSLVPGQQETQYF. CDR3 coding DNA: TGTGCCAGCAGCTTAGTCCCGGGACAGCAAGAGACCCAGTACTTC.

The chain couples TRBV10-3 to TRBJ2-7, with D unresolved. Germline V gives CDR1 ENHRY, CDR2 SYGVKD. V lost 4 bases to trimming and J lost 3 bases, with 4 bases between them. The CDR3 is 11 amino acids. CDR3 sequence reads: CAISASYEQYF. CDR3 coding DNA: TGTGCCATCAGTGCTAGCTACGAGCAGTACTTC.

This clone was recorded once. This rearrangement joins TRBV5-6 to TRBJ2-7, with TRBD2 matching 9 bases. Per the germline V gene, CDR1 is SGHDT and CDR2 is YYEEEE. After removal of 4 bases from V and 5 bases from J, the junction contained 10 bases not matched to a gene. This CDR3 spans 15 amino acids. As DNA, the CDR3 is TGTGCCAGCAGCGCCCGGGGTAGCGGGAGCCACGAGCAGTACTTC. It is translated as CASSARGSGSHEQYF.

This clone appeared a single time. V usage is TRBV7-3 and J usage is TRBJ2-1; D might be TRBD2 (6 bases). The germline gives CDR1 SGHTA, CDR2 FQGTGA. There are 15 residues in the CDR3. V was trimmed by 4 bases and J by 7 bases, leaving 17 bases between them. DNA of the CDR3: TGTGCCAGCAGCTCGAGCCCGGGAGTTTGGAATGAGCAGTTCTTC. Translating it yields CASSSSPGVWNEQFF.

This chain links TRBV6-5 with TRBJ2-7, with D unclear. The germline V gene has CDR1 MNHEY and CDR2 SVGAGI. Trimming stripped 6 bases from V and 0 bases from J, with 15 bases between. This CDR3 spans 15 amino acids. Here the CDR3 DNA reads TGTGCCAGCAGCGACCAGGCAGGTCGCTCCTACGAGCAGTACTTC. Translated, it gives CASSDQAGRSYEQYF.

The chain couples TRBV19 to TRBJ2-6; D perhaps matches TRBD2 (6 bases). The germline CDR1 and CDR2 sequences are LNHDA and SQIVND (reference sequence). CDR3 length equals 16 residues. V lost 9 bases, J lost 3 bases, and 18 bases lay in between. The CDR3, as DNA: TGTGCCAGCCGGGACTTACCCTTTTTTGGGGCCAACGTCCTGACTTTC. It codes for CASRDLPFFGANVLTF.

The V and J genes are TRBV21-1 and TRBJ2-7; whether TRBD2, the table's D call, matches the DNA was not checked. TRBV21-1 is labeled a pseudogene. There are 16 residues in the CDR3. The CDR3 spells CASSKGESGLAYEQYF. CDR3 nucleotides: TGTGCCAGCAGCAAAGGAGAAAGCGGTTTAGCCTACGAGCAGTACTTC.

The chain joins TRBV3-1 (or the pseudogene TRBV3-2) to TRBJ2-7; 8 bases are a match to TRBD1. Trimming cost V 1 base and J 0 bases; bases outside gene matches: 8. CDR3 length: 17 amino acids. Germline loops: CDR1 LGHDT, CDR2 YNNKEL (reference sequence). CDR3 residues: CASSQAYDGTGSYEQYF. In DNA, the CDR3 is TGTGCCAGCAGCCAAGCATATGATGGGACAGGCTCCTACGAGCAGTACTTC.

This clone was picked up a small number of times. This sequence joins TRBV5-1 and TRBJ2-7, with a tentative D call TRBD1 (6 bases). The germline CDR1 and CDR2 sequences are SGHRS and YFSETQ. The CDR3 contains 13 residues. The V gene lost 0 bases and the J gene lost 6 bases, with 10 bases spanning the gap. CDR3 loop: CASSLGTASEQYF. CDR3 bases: TGCGCCAGCAGCTTGGGGACAGCCTCCGAGCAGTACTTC.

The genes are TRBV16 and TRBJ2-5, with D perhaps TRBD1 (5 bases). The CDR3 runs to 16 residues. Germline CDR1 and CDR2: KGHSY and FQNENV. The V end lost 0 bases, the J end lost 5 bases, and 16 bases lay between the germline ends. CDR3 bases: TGTGCCAGCAGCCAATCCCCGGACACACTGGGGGAGACCCAGTACTTC. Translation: CASSQSPDTLGETQYF.